This TCR beta chain was sequenced during a study of blood T cell repertoires in COVID-19. As for the study in general: T cells, B-cell-depleted T cells, or PBMCs supplied cDNA or gDNA.

V lost 4 bases to trimming and J lost 2 bases, with 15 bases between them. CDR1 and CDR2 (germline): MNHEY, SMNVEV (reference sequence). The CDR3 is 15 amino acids. TCRdb keeps only in-frame clones here, not all; method: immunoSEQ multiplex PCR. The table lists over 30,000 clones, 70% to 90% of them singletons. The TCR sequence derives from a man between 65 and 80 years old with acute or convalescent COVID-19. The chain carries TRBV27 and TRBJ2-7; a possible D gene is TRBD1 (6 bases). Specimen: peripheral blood. The CDR3 nucleotides read TGTGCCAGCAGTTCGACAGGTACTGATACCTACGAGCAGTACTTC. Translating gives CASSSTGTDTYEQYF.